One sample yielded the 9 T cell receptor beta chains listed below, sequenced in a study of OX40 agonist ivuxolimab in advanced cancers. Library preparation was by the immunoSEQ multiplex PCR assay. TCRdb re-hosts the immuneACCESS table, in-frame sequences only. Its copies lack some clones; in the studies checked, an unresolved V gene accounts for under half of them, and the cause for the rest is not known. The sample table contains around 63,000 clones; only one count was recorded for 75% to 90% of them. 10% to 14% of the sample is in the top ten clones. The sequenced sample was CD4+ or CD8+ T cells sorted from blood, obtained in a trial of the OX40 agonist ivuxolimab. The receptor set was obtained from an adult with an advanced solid tumor such as melanoma, head and neck, liver or kidney cancer.

V usage is TRBV5-1 and J usage is TRBJ2-5; D may be TRBD1 (6 bases). The CDR3 length is 15 residues. Trimming removed 4 bases at V and 1 base at J, with 14 bases between. CDR1 and CDR2 from the germline V gene are SGHRS and YFSETQ. For the CDR3, the DNA is TGCGCCAGCAGCCTCCTTACAGGGTTCCAAGAGACCCAGTACTTC. Protein sequence: CASSLLTGFQETQYF.

CDR3 sequence (DNA): TGTGCCAGCAGTTTACAGGACTACGAGCAGTACTTC. Residues: CASSLQDYEQYF. The chain is built from TRBV28 and TRBJ2-7, with D unclear. CDR1 is MDHEN, CDR2 SYDVKM, per germline. The CDR3 has 12 residues. Trimming took off 2 bases at V and 3 bases at J, with 5 bases between the two ends.

This chain links TRBV28 with TRBJ1-4; maybe TRBD1 (5 bases). CDR1 and CDR2 (germline): MDHEN, SYDVKM. There are 13 residues in the CDR3. The germline V and J ends were trimmed by 6 bases and 3 bases, with 8 bases remaining between them. The CDR3 protein is CASRGLPNEKLFF. CDR3 DNA: TGTGCCAGCAGGGGGCTACCTAATGAAAAACTGTTTTTT.

The rearrangement links TRBV5-6 to TRBJ2-7; 12 bases map to TRBD1. Germline assignment: CDR1 SGHDT and CDR2 YYEEEE. The CDR3 length is 14 residues. The V gene end was trimmed by 3 bases and the J gene end by 6 bases; junction bases not matched to a gene: 4. The CDR3 loop is CASSSGTGGSEQYF. The CDR3 bases are TGTGCCAGCAGCTCTGGGACAGGGGGCTCCGAGCAGTACTTC.

The J gene is TRBJ1-6, the V gene TRBV19, with a weak D call TRBD1 (6 bases). Trimming left V 6 bases short and J 10 bases short, with 19 bases between. In germline, CDR1 is LNHDA, CDR2 SQIVND (reference sequence). The CDR3 is 15 residues long. The chain's CDR3 is CASRLYRDLDSPLHF. Written as DNA, the CDR3 is TGTGCCAGTAGGCTCTACAGGGACTTGGACTCACCCCTCCACTTT.

J is TRBJ1-2 and V is TRBV28, with 8 bases identical to TRBD1. The CDR3 extends over 11 amino acids. CDR1 MDHEN and CDR2 SYDVKM come from the germline V gene. After removal of 10 bases from V and 8 bases from J, the junction contained 6 bases not matched to a gene. CDR3 loop: CAIRTGNGYTF. CDR3 nucleotide sequence: TGTGCCATACGGACAGGGAACGGCTACACCTTC.

This chain links TRBV25-1 with TRBJ1-2; D gene ambiguous. Germline V lookup: CDR1 MGHDK, CDR2 SYGVNS. Trimming shortened V by 2 bases and J by 3 bases, and 7 bases separated the two germline ends. CDR3 length: 13 residues. The CDR3 loop is CASSERWDYGYTF. The CDR3 DNA reads TGTGCCAGCAGTGAAAGATGGGACTATGGCTACACCTTC.

CDR3 sequence reads: CASSLERSLSVQETQYF. The CDR3 nucleotides are TGCGCCAGCAGCTTGGAGCGCTCTCTAAGCGTCCAAGAGACCCAGTACTTC. The V call is TRBV5-1, the J call TRBJ2-5; D is undetermined. The germline V gene has CDR1 SGHRS and CDR2 YFSETQ. The V end lost 0 bases, the J end lost 1 base, and 16 bases lay between the germline ends. The CDR3 contains 17 residues.

The chain has TRBV7-2 and TRBJ1-1; no definite D call. This CDR3 comprises 14 residues. Between the trimmed V and J ends, which lost 5 bases and 1 base, there was a span of 11 bases. Germline CDR1 reads SGHTA; CDR2 reads FQGNSA. The CDR3 protein is CASSPEAGNTEAFF. As DNA, the CDR3 is TGTGCCAGCAGCCCGGAGGCAGGGAACACTGAAGCTTTCTTT.